The 15 T cell receptor beta chains below were found in one sample sequenced in a study of CD8+ T cells in alopecia areata. The treatment: oral pan-JAK inhibitor, 5-10 mg twice daily. cDNA reverse transcribed from extracted RNA served as the sequencing template. TCRdb's table, derived via immunoSEQ multiplex PCR, lists solely in-frame clones and lacks some. The table lists some 95,000 clones, 44% of them singletons. Sequenced material: CD8+ T cells sorted from blood, taken at week 24, from a patient treated with tofacitinib. The origin of the receptors is a human donor with alopecia areata.

The chain joins TRBV7-9 to TRBJ1-5, with D possibly matching TRBD1 (6 bases). The CDR3 extends over 14 amino acids. V was cut by 2 bases and J by 6 bases, with 11 bases left in between. Germline V gene sequence: CDR1 SEHNR, CDR2 FQNEAQ (reference sequence). The CDR3 DNA is TGTGCCAGCAGCTTATCAGGGGAGGCTCAGCCCCAGCATTTT. Residues: CASSLSGEAQPQHF.

The chain joins TRBV27 to TRBJ2-5, with a weak D call TRBD1 (6 bases). CDR1 is MNHEY and CDR2 is SMNVEV in the germline V gene (reference sequence). The V and J ends lost 6 bases and 3 bases respectively, with 11 bases between them. The CDR3 has 13 amino acids. In nucleotides, the CDR3 is TGTGCCAGCAGCCGACCAGGGGAAGAGACCCAGTACTTC. Translation: CASSRPGEETQYF.

On this clone: The CDR3 does not end in the conserved phenylalanine or tryptophan, so this is likely a read error. The DNA is left out, because the CDR3 cannot be placed on it with certainty; the CDR3 is given as TCRdb lists it. This sequence joins TRBV27 and TRBJ2-7; the D call of TRBD1 is as the table states it, not checked on the DNA. Germline CDR1 reads MNHEY; CDR2 reads SMNVEV (reference sequence). The CDR3 length equals 14 residues, ends included. This CDR3 reads CASSFPGQGLYEQY.

The chain carries TRBV9 and TRBJ2-3; TRBD1 is a possible D gene (5 bases). CDR1 SGDLS and CDR2 YYNGEE come from the germline V gene. V was shortened by 0 bases and J by 0 bases, with 11 bases between the two germline ends. This CDR3 comprises 16 residues. Here the CDR3 reads CASSVGTGPSTDTQYF. The CDR3 DNA is TGTGCCAGCAGCGTAGGAACAGGACCTAGCACAGATACGCAGTATTTT.

The J gene is TRBJ1-2, the V gene TRBV20-1; D gene ambiguous. The CDR3 contains 11 residues. Looked up from germline, CDR1 is DFQATT and CDR2 is SNEGSKA (reference sequence). V shed 6 bases and J shed 8 bases, with 13 bases lying between them. CDR3 loop: CSANYMGGYTF. Written as DNA, the CDR3 is TGCAGTGCGAATTACATGGGGGGCTACACCTTC.

In this sample, this clone turned up a few times. The chain couples TRBV23-1 to TRBJ1-2; D is possibly TRBD1 (6 bases). TRBV23-1 qualifies as an ORF whose function is uncertain. The CDR3 is 13 residues long. Here the CDR3 reads CDPQGRRNYGYTF. Here the CDR3 DNA reads TGCGACCCTCAGGGGAGGAGGAACTATGGCTACACCTTC.

This clone was observed a handful of times. CDR3 loop: CASRKIGLNTEAFF. The CDR3 DNA sequence: TGTGCCAGCAGGAAGATAGGTCTGAACACTGAAGCTTTCTTT. This chain uses TRBV27 with TRBJ1-1, with D unclear. Germline V gene sequence: CDR1 MNHEY, CDR2 SMNVEV (reference sequence). This CDR3 is 14 amino acids long. V was trimmed by 6 bases and J by 0 bases, leaving 11 bases between them.

This clone has a handful of counts. This sequence joins TRBV29-1 and TRBJ2-3; 12 bases match TRBD2. The germline gives CDR1 SQVTM, CDR2 ANQGSEA. The CDR3 has 16 residues. The J segment lost 3 bases and the V segment lost 1 base, leaving 5 bases of the junction unmatched. CDR3 DNA sequence: TGCAGCGTTGAAGTCACTAGCGGGAGGAGGACAGATACGCAGTATTTT. Its translation: CSVEVTSGRRTDTQYF.

This sequence joins TRBV28 and TRBJ2-1; possibly TRBD1 for D (6 bases). The CDR3 length is 17 residues. Germline assignment: CDR1 MDHEN and CDR2 SYDVKM. Trimming removed 4 bases at V and 6 bases at J, with 22 bases between. CDR3 DNA sequence: TGTGCCAGCAGTTCTATACCCCGGGACACGGCCGGCAATGAGCAGTTCTTC. Protein sequence: CASSSIPRDTAGNEQFF.

The genes are TRBV7-9 and TRBJ2-5, with a possible D match to TRBD1 (6 bases). Trimming removed 5 bases at V and 3 bases at J, with 13 bases between. Germline CDR1 and CDR2: SEHNR and FQNEAQ (reference sequence). This CDR3 contains 14 residues. The CDR3 nucleotides are TGTGCCAGCAGCCCCACTGCAGGGGAAGAGACCCAGTACTTC. It translates to CASSPTAGEETQYF. Complete variable domain (other parts from reference TRBV7-9 and TRBJ2-5): DTGVSQNPRHKITKRGQNVTFRCDPISEHNRLYWYRQTLGQGPEFLTYFQNEAQLEKSRLLSDRFSAERPKGSFSTLEIQRTEQGDSAMYLCASSPTAGEETQYFGPGTRLLVL.

A few counts support this clone. The chain joins TRBV19 to TRBJ1-1; D is possibly TRBD1 (5 bases). Trimming shortened V by 10 bases and J by 8 bases, and 14 bases separated the two germline ends. Germline V gene sequence: CDR1 LNHDA, CDR2 SQIVND (reference sequence). This CDR3 is built from 11 residues. CDR3 region: CATLMGTEAFF. The CDR3 DNA follows: TGTGCCACTCTCATGGGGACCGAAGCTTTCTTT. Supplemented by reference TRBV19 and TRBJ1-1, the full variable domain reads DGGITQSPKYLFRKEGQNVTLSCEQNLNHDAMYWYRQDPGQGLRLIYYSQIVNDFQKGDIAEGYSVSREKKESFPLTVTSAQKNPTAFYLCATLMGTEAFFGQGTRLTVV.

V is TRBV10-3 and J is TRBJ2-7; TRBD2 matches at 8 bases. The CDR3 runs 15 residues. Per germline, CDR1 ENHRY and CDR2 SYGVKD. The V gene end was trimmed by 0 bases and the J gene end by 7 bases; junction bases not matched to a gene: 8. For the CDR3, the DNA is TGTGCCATCAGTGAGTCGTTTACTAGCGGAGGGGAGCAGTACTTC. Translated, it gives CAISESFTSGGEQYF.

The chain carries TRBV7-9 and TRBJ1-2, with 8 bases fitting TRBD1. The V gene's germline CDR1 is SEHNR and CDR2 FQNEAQ (reference sequence). With V trimmed by 5 bases and J by 0 bases, 8 bases remained unmatched. The CDR3 loop spans 16 amino acids. The CDR3: CASSTSGQGTNYGYTF. CDR3 nucleotides: TGTGCCAGCAGCACAAGCGGACAGGGAACTAACTATGGCTACACCTTC.

This chain uses TRBV6-6 with TRBJ1-1; no reliable D call. Germline V CDR1 and CDR2: MNHNY, SVGAGI (reference sequence). This CDR3 spans 12 amino acids. V was pared by 0 bases and J by 7 bases, with 6 bases between. The chain's CDR3 is CASSYSLDEAFF. CDR3 nucleotide sequence: TGTGCCAGCAGTTACTCTTTGGATGAAGCTTTCTTT.

The chain carries TRBV28 and TRBJ2-7, with 8 bases fitting TRBD1. This CDR3 comprises 13 residues. From germline, CDR1 is MDHEN and CDR2 SYDVKM. Trimming at V came to 4 bases and at J to 2 bases, leaving 1 base not matched to a gene. Here the CDR3 DNA reads TGTGCCAGCAGTTCACAGGGGGCCTACGAGCAGTACTTC. Translated: CASSSQGAYEQYF.